This T cell receptor beta chain came from a study of Ad26.COV2.S vaccination and SARS-CoV-2 variants. Sequencing used immunoSEQ multiplex PCR; TCRdb keeps in-frame clones, though not all of them. This table holds under 550,000 clones, approximately 88% found once. Specified treatment: approximately 18 received Ad26.COV2.S at low or high dose, single or two shots; about 5 received placebo; per-sample allocation not given. On day 63 after the first injection, vaccine and placebo recipients gave samples. Boston hosted the donor, who was an adult aged 18-55 years. The CDR3 consists of 15 residues. CDR1 is MDHEN, CDR2 SYDVKM, per germline. V was cut by 2 bases and J by 7 bases, with 15 bases left in between.

The chain combines TRBV28 with TRBJ1-5; weak D call: TRBD1 (5 bases). The source is a person aged 18 to 65 who received the Ad26.COV2.S COVID-19 vaccine or a placebo. Here the sequenced sample was peripheral blood, taken in a trial of Ad26.COV2.S vaccine versus placebo. CDR3 in amino acids: CASSLPGEGRQPQHF. CDR3 in DNA: TGTGCCAGCAGTTTACCCGGAGAGGGGCGGCAGCCCCAGCATTTT.